This T cell receptor beta chain was sequenced for a study of Graves' ophthalmopathy and Graves' hyperthyroidism. The wider study: At initial diagnosis, peripheral blood was obtained, and this preceded any treatment. Notes on the study in general: As the model predicted ophthalmopathy progression, it achieved a sensitivity of 55% to 71% and a specificity of about 72%. Discriminating ophthalmopathy from stable hyperthyroidism, a 13-signature model attained a sensitivity of around 87% and a specificity of just under 84%.

Hyperthyroidism was classified as stable if no ophthalmopathy occurred within 18 months of follow-up. This clonotype was seen only a few times. As yet, its antigen is unknown. RNA transcripts were the template, and TCR beta CDR3 regions were amplified from them. Scientists carried out first-round RT-PCR using HTBI primers and then a second-round multiplex PCR. TCRdb processed the multiplex PCR reads anew with MiXCR; each CDR3 protein has one entry. The sample lists roughly 610,000 distinct CDR3 sequences; about a fifth were seen once. Sample: peripheral blood. This clonotype originated in a woman aged 18-29 years with stable Graves' hyperthyroidism. Some clones in this sample may be carry-over from other donors' samples.

CDR3 region: CSANDRAGSPLHF. CDR3 nucleotides: TGCAGTGCCAATGACAGGGCGGGTTCACCCCTCCACTTT. V usage is TRBV20-1 and J usage is TRBJ1-6; 7 positions agree with TRBD1. Per germline, CDR1 DFQATT and CDR2 SNEGSKA (reference sequence). This CDR3 has 13 amino acids. The V and J ends lost 6 bases and 9 bases, in that order; junction bases with no gene match: 8.